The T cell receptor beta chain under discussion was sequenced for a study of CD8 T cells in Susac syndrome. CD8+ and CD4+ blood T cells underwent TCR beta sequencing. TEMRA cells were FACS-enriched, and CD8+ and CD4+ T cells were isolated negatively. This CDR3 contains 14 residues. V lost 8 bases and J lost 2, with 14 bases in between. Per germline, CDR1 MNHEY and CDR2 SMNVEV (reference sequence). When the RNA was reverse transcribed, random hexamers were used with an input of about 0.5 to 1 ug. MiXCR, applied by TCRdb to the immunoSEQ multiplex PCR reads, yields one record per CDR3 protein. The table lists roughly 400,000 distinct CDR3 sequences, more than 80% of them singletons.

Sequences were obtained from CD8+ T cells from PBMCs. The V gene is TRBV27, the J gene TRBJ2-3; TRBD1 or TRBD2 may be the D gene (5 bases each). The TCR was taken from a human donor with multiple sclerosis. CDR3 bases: TGTGCCAGCGGGCTAACCGGGGCCACAGATACGCAGTATTTT. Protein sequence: CASGLTGATDTQYF.